The 21 T cell receptor beta chains below come from one sample, sequenced in a study of cytomegalovirus exposure and HLA in healthy donors. PCR employed 60 Vbeta and 13 Jbeta primers. Method: immunoSEQ multiplex PCR; TCRdb's copy keeps in-frame clones and lacks some. Of 150,000 to 200,000 clones in the sample, around 81% are singletons; the top ten hold 2% to 2.5%. Sample: PBMCs. These receptors all come from a woman in her twenties or thirties in good health and CMV-seronegative.

The chain is built from TRBV28 and TRBJ1-3; the D is unclear. V dropped 5 bases and J dropped 0 bases, with 14 bases sitting between them. The CDR3 is 16 residues long. Germline CDR1 and CDR2: MDHEN and SYDVKM. The CDR3 DNA reads TGTGCCAGCAGTCTCCGACCGGAGAGCTCTGGAAACACCATATATTTT. Its protein is CASSLRPESSGNTIYF.

The CDR3 coding sequence is TGTGCCAGCAGTGAGGACAGGGGGAAAACTGAAGCTTTCTTT. Its translation: CASSEDRGKTEAFF. The chain is built from TRBV6-5 and TRBJ1-1; 10 bases are a match to TRBD1. The CDR3 loop spans 14 amino acids. The J segment lost 5 bases and the V segment lost 5 bases, leaving 5 bases of the junction unmatched. CDR1 and CDR2 (germline): MNHEY, SVGAGI.

This clone showed up just a few times. The gene calls are TRBV5-6 and TRBJ2-1, with 12 bases lining up with TRBD2. With V trimmed by 4 bases and J by 6 bases, 5 bases remained unmatched. The germline gives CDR1 SGHDT, CDR2 YYEEEE. This CDR3 spans 15 amino acids. Here the CDR3 reads CASSRLAGDSNEQFF. The CDR3 DNA reads as TGTGCCAGCAGCAGACTAGCGGGGGACTCCAATGAGCAGTTCTTC.

The J gene is TRBJ1-2, the V gene TRBV7-2; perhaps TRBD1 as D (6 bases). This CDR3 has 15 residues. V shed 5 bases and J shed 4 bases, with 17 bases lying between them. CDR1 and CDR2 from the germline V gene are SGHTA and FQGNSA. The CDR3 region has the DNA TGTGCCAGCAGCATAAGGACAGAATCCTTCTATGGCTACACCTTC. It encodes CASSIRTESFYGYTF.

This clone was observed a handful of times. The gene calls are TRBV7-9 and TRBJ1-4, with D hard to call. The CDR3 is 14 residues long. Germline CDR1 and CDR2: SEHNR and FQNEAQ (reference sequence). The V gene lost 5 bases and the J gene lost 3 bases, with 10 bases spanning the gap. CDR3 sequence (DNA): TGTGCCAGCAGCCCCGGGTCCTCTAATGAAAAACTGTTTTTT. Translating gives CASSPGSSNEKLFF.

This clone has a single count. This sequence joins TRBV27 and TRBJ2-2; weak D call: TRBD2 (6 bases). The germline V gene has CDR1 MNHEY and CDR2 SMNVEV (reference sequence). This CDR3 has 14 amino acids. V lost 7 bases and J lost 5, with 14 bases in between. This CDR3 is CASIHTGGTGELFF. CDR3 nucleotide sequence: TGTGCCAGCATACATACCGGGGGAACCGGGGAGCTGTTTTTT.

The V gene is TRBV27, the J gene TRBJ1-4, with TRBD1 matching 10 bases. Germline assignment: CDR1 MNHEY and CDR2 SMNVEV (reference sequence). The CDR3 consists of 15 residues. J lost 4 bases, V lost 3 bases, and 2 bases had no gene match. The CDR3 sequence: CASSFGTGVNEKLFF. CDR3 coding DNA: TGTGCCAGCAGTTTTGGGACAGGGGTTAATGAAAAACTGTTTTTT.

The chain employs TRBV5-1 and TRBJ2-1, with a tentative D call TRBD2 (5 bases). Germline CDR1 SGHRS, CDR2 YFSETQ. The V gene lost 6 bases and the J gene lost 6 bases, with 10 bases spanning the gap. The CDR3 spans 12 residues. The chain's CDR3 is CASTRTSNEQFF. For the CDR3, the DNA is TGCGCCAGCACCCGGACTTCCAATGAGCAGTTCTTC.

The V gene is TRBV4-2, the J gene TRBJ2-1, with 7 bases fitting TRBD2. CDR3 size: 14 residues. CDR1 is LGHNA, CDR2 YNFKEQ, per germline. Trimming at V came to 0 bases and at J to 9 bases, leaving 5 bases not matched to a gene. The CDR3: CASSQEETSSEQFF. As DNA, the CDR3 is TGTGCCAGCAGCCAAGAGGAGACTAGCTCTGAGCAGTTCTTC.

The chain has TRBV4-3 and TRBJ1-1; D call uncertain. Germline values: CDR1 LGHNA, CDR2 YSLEER. The ends were cut back, 0 bases at V and 5 bases at J, with 13 bases in the middle. The CDR3 totals 15 residues. The chain's CDR3 is CASSQDTGWGTEAFF. The CDR3 DNA is TGCGCCAGCAGCCAAGATACGGGGTGGGGAACTGAAGCTTTCTTT.

This clone was picked up a small number of times. The DNA for the CDR3 is TGCGCCAGCAGCTTGGTCGGAGCATCGCAAGAGACCCAGTACTTC. It yields the protein CASSLVGASQETQYF. The chain employs TRBV5-1 and TRBJ2-5; D ambiguous. Trimming removed 0 bases from V and 2 bases from J, with 11 bases in between. The CDR3 is 15 amino acids. Germline CDR1 SGHRS, CDR2 YFSETQ.

This chain connects TRBV28 to TRBJ2-7, with 9 bases matching TRBD2. Trimming removed 6 bases from V and 5 bases from J; junction bases left unmatched: 5. The germline CDR1 and CDR2 sequences are MDHEN and SYDVKM. The CDR3 totals 13 residues. The CDR3 sequence: CASSPLAGDEQYF. CDR3 coding DNA: TGTGCCAGCAGCCCCTTAGCGGGAGACGAGCAGTACTTC.

This sequence joins TRBV7-2 and TRBJ2-2; 7 nucleotides align to TRBD1. The length of the CDR3 is 13 residues. Germline CDR1 is SGHTA and CDR2 is FQGNSA. After removal of 5 bases from V and 6 bases from J, the junction contained 3 bases not matched to a gene. CDR3 in DNA: TGTGCCAGCAGCCAACAGGGGCCCGGGGAGCTGTTTTTT. This translates into CASSQQGPGELFF.

The genes are TRBV28 and TRBJ2-7; TRBD2 aligns across 11 bases. The trim removed 7 bases at V and 7 bases at J, leaving 9 bases unmatched. The germline V gene encodes CDR1 MDHEN and CDR2 SYDVKM. The CDR3 has 14 amino acids. The chain's CDR3 is CASTPTSGMREQYF. The CDR3 nucleotides read TGTGCCAGCACCCCGACTAGCGGGATGCGAGAGCAGTACTTC.

About this clone itself: Its ends do not fully match the called genes, so a read error is possible. Other DNA variants within this sample encode the same CDR3. The chain couples TRBV12-5 to TRBJ2-7, with 12 bases aligning to TRBD1. The germline V gene has CDR1 LGHNT and CDR2 FRNRAP. This CDR3 spans 17 amino acids. The CDR3 DNA reads TGTGCTAGTGGTTTGATTACCGGGACAGGGGGCTTTTACGAGCAGTATTTC. Translation gives CASGLITGTGGFYEQYF.

In regard to this clone: An end of the junction does not agree with germline; a read error may underlie this. This chain links TRBV7-9 with TRBJ2-1; 9 nucleotides agree with TRBD2. Germline V gene data show CDR1 as SEHNR and CDR2 as FQNEAQ (reference sequence). The CDR3 has 16 residues. Here the CDR3 DNA reads TGTTCCAGCAGCTTAGTGGCGGGGGGGCCCGACAATGAGCAGTTCTTC. Amino acids: CSSSLVAGGPDNEQFF.

The chain employs TRBV27 and TRBJ2-5, with 7 bases that match TRBD1. The end of the DNA is better explained by TRBJ2-7, so the J call may be wrong. Germline V gives CDR1 MNHEY, CDR2 SMNVEV (reference sequence). The CDR3 totals 14 residues. This CDR3 is CASSRRGPSYEQYF. The CDR3 DNA reads as TGTGCCAGCAGTCGTAGGGGGCCCTCCTACGAGCAGTACTTC.

As regards this clone: Other DNA sequences in this sample translate to the same CDR3. This chain connects TRBV18 to TRBJ2-7, with 8 positions matching TRBD1. The trim removed 3 bases at V and 2 bases at J, leaving 15 bases unmatched. The CDR3 is 18 residues long. Per germline, CDR1 KGHSH and CDR2 LQKENI. This CDR3 is CASSPLPPRQGQTYEQYF. CDR3 nucleotides: TGTGCCAGCTCACCCTTGCCGCCGAGACAGGGGCAAACCTACGAGCAGTACTTC.

This chain links TRBV5-6 with TRBJ2-7; 7 bases are shared with TRBD2. Germline lookup yields CDR1 SGHDT and CDR2 YYEEEE. There are 15 residues in the CDR3. Trimming at V came to 3 bases and at J to 2 bases, leaving 8 bases not matched to a gene. In DNA, the CDR3 is TGTGCCAGCAGCTCCTACGGGGGGATGACCTACGAGCAGTACTTC. It encodes CASSSYGGMTYEQYF.

This clone was observed a few times. The chain carries TRBV7-2 and TRBJ2-3; D may be TRBD2 (5 bases). CDR3 length equals 13 residues. Germline loops: CDR1 SGHTA, CDR2 FQGNSA. V dropped 1 base and J dropped 6 bases, with 8 bases sitting between them. The CDR3 coding sequence is TGTGCCAGCAGCTTAGTTGAGGGTGATACGCAGTATTTT. The encoded protein is CASSLVEGDTQYF. Drawing the rest from reference TRBV7-2 and TRBJ2-3, the complete variable domain is GAGVSQSPSNKVTEKGKDVELRCDPISGHTALYWYRQSLGQGLEFLIYFQGNSAPDKSGLPSDRFSAERTGGSVSTLTIQRTQQEDSAVYLCASSLVEGDTQYFGPGTRLTVL.

The rearrangement joins TRBV7-6 to TRBJ1-1; the match to TRBD1 covers 8 bases. This CDR3 has 14 residues. The V gene end was trimmed by 5 bases and the J gene end by 4 bases; junction bases not matched to a gene: 6. Germline CDR1 and CDR2: SGHVS and FNYEAQ. The CDR3 DNA follows: TGTGCCAGCAGCGATACAGGGGGGGTCACTGAAGCTTTCTTT. It codes for CASSDTGGVTEAFF.